The sequence of this TCR beta chain was determined in a study of cytomegalovirus exposure and HLA in healthy donors. Study observations and caveats: The dataset shows that most TCR sequences were rare, while some public TCRs occurred in many donors.

The CDR3 has 16 amino acids. With 10 bases removed from V and 5 bases from J, the gap between germline ends came to 23 bases. Per germline, CDR1 SEHNR and CDR2 FQNEAQ (reference sequence). A note on this clone: The antigen remains unidentified.

Here immunoSEQ multiplex PCR was the method, and the copy in TCRdb shows in-frame clones only, minus some. The table records approximately 260,000 clones, approximately 86% of them present only once. Separate from the roughly 700-subject first cohort was the 120-subject validation cohort, to which the donors belonged. Sequencing used PBMCs. The gene calls are TRBV7-9 and TRBJ1-4; possibly TRBD1 for D (5 bases). This TCR came from a woman aged 25 to 39 in good health and CMV-seropositive. The CDR3 sequence: CAIQSSNPRENEKLFF. CDR3 nucleotide sequence: TGTGCCATACAATCGTCAAACCCCAGGGAAAATGAAAAACTGTTTTTT.